Listed below are T cell receptor beta chains from one sample, sequenced in a study of cytomegalovirus exposure and HLA in healthy donors. Some clones are missing from TCRdb's copy, which holds only in-frame ones; the method was immunoSEQ multiplex PCR. The repertoire holds 130,000 or so clones, with about 80% as singletons. The sample comprised PBMCs. The receptors were gathered from a man aged 30-40 years in good health and CMV-seronegative. The CDR3 runs from the conserved cysteine through the conserved F or W. Each record gives: J gene, V gene, D gene, clone size, CDR3 protein, CDR3 DNA. A D gene is named only where the DNA matches it firmly. Clone size is stated in some rows and not others, as once, few, many or a class when expanded.

j_gene: TRBJ1-1; v_gene: TRBV6-5; d_gene: NA; abundance: few; CDR3aa: CASSYSQGSDEAFF; CDR3nt: TGTGCCAGCAGTTACTCGCAGGGGTCAGATGAAGCTTTCTTT
j_gene: TRBJ2-2; v_gene: TRBV5-1; d_gene: TRBD1; abundance: NA; CDR3aa: CASSLTGGTGELFF; CDR3nt: TGCGCCAGCAGCCTGACAGGGGGCACCGGGGAGCTGTTTTTT
j_gene: TRBJ1-1; v_gene: TRBV15; d_gene: NA; abundance: NA; CDR3aa: CATSKQQGTEAFF; CDR3nt: TGTGCCACCAGCAAGCAGCAGGGAACTGAAGCTTTCTTT
j_gene: TRBJ1-5; v_gene: TRBV5-1; d_gene: NA; abundance: NA; CDR3aa: CASSLEGNSNQPQHF; CDR3nt: TGCGCCAGCAGCTTGGAGGGGAATAGCAATCAGCCCCAGCATTTT
j_gene: TRBJ2-7; v_gene: TRBV7-9; d_gene: NA; abundance: NA; CDR3aa: CASSLAPLGSYEQYF; CDR3nt: TGTGCCAGCAGCTTAGCCCCGCTCGGTTCCTACGAGCAGTACTTC
j_gene: TRBJ1-2; v_gene: TRBV27; d_gene: TRBD1; abundance: NA; CDR3aa: CASSLLGQAGNYGYTF; CDR3nt: TGTGCCAGCAGTTTACTGGGACAGGCTGGAAACTATGGCTACACCTTC
j_gene: TRBJ2-7; v_gene: TRBV7-2; d_gene: NA; abundance: NA; CDR3aa: CASSLGGAGSKQSNEQYF; CDR3nt: TGTGCCAGCAGCTTAGGGGGTGCGGGGTCAAAACAGTCGAACGAGCAGTACTTC
j_gene: TRBJ1-2; v_gene: TRBV28; d_gene: TRBD1; abundance: NA; CDR3aa: CASSPDRAIGYTF; CDR3nt: TGTGCCAGCAGTCCTGACAGGGCTATTGGCTACACCTTC
j_gene: TRBJ1-4; v_gene: TRBV6-5; d_gene: NA; abundance: NA; CDR3aa: CASSYSIGSEKLFF; CDR3nt: TGTGCCAGCAGTTACTCGATCGGGAGTGAAAAACTGTTTTTT
j_gene: TRBJ1-1; v_gene: TRBV4-3; d_gene: TRBD1; abundance: few; CDR3aa: CASSRGTGLMGAEAFF; CDR3nt: TGCGCCAGCAGCCGCGGGACAGGGTTGATGGGCGCTGAAGCTTTCTTT
j_gene: TRBJ1-2; v_gene: TRBV28; d_gene: TRBD1; abundance: NA; CDR3aa: CASSLRQGYGYTF; CDR3nt: TGTGCCAGCAGTTTACGACAGGGGTATGGCTACACCTTC
j_gene: TRBJ2-1; v_gene: TRBV4-1; d_gene: NA; abundance: NA; CDR3aa: CASSRVGERNEQFF; CDR3nt: TGCGCCAGCAGCCGAGTCGGGGAGCGGAATGAGCAGTTCTTC
j_gene: TRBJ1-1; v_gene: TRBV4-1; d_gene: NA; abundance: NA; CDR3aa: CASSRLGPLDTEAFF; CDR3nt: TGCGCCAGCAGCCGTCTTGGGCCACTCGACACTGAAGCTTTCTTT
j_gene: TRBJ1-1; v_gene: TRBV5-4; d_gene: NA; abundance: few; CDR3aa: CASSWDVDRNTEAFF; CDR3nt: TGTGCCAGCAGCTGGGACGTGGACAGGAACACTGAAGCTTTCTTT
j_gene: TRBJ2-1; v_gene: TRBV27; d_gene: TRBD1; abundance: few; CDR3aa: CASTPTGTSEQFF; CDR3nt: TGTGCCAGCACCCCGACAGGGACCTCTGAGCAGTTCTTC
j_gene: TRBJ2-5; v_gene: TRBV5-1; d_gene: NA; abundance: NA; CDR3aa: CASSFGGTETQYF; CDR3nt: TGCGCCAGCAGCTTCGGAGGGACAGAGACCCAGTACTTC
j_gene: TRBJ2-2; v_gene: TRBV6-1; d_gene: TRBD2; abundance: NA; CDR3aa: CASTTLAGMGGELFF; CDR3nt: TGTGCCAGCACTACACTAGCGGGGATGGGAGGGGAGCTGTTTTTT
j_gene: TRBJ2-2; v_gene: TRBV20-1; d_gene: NA; abundance: NA; CDR3aa: CSARVSGELFF; CDR3nt: TGCAGTGCTAGAGTTAGCGGGGAGCTGTTTTTT
j_gene: TRBJ2-5; v_gene: TRBV2; d_gene: NA; abundance: medium-sized; CDR3aa: CASSDLTKRETQYF; CDR3nt: TGTGCCAGCAGTGATTTGACTAAAAGGGAGACCCAGTACTTC
j_gene: TRBJ2-7; v_gene: TRBV25-1; d_gene: NA; abundance: NA; CDR3aa: CASSENLQDRAYEQYF; CDR3nt: TGTGCCAGCAGTGAAAATCTCCAGGACAGAGCCTACGAGCAGTACTTC
j_gene: TRBJ1-4; v_gene: TRBV15; d_gene: TRBD1; abundance: NA; CDR3aa: CATSPTGGREKLFF; CDR3nt: TGTGCCACCAGCCCGACAGGGGGAAGAGAAAAACTGTTTTTT
j_gene: TRBJ1-1; v_gene: TRBV28; d_gene: TRBD1; abundance: NA; CDR3aa: CASSPPTGQAEAFF; CDR3nt: TGTGCCAGCAGCCCTCCCACCGGACAGGCTGAAGCTTTCTTT
j_gene: TRBJ1-1; v_gene: TRBV7-6; d_gene: TRBD1; abundance: few; CDR3aa: CASSLEGASTEAFF; CDR3nt: TGTGCCAGCAGCTTAGAGGGGGCGAGCACTGAAGCTTTCTTT
j_gene: TRBJ2-7; v_gene: TRBV9; d_gene: TRBD1; abundance: once; CDR3aa: CASSVGQGVHEQYF; CDR3nt: TGTGCCAGCAGCGTAGGACAGGGGGTCCACGAGCAGTACTTC
j_gene: TRBJ2-7; v_gene: TRBV29-1; d_gene: NA; abundance: NA; CDR3aa: CSVGSGYVEQYF; CDR3nt: TGCAGCGTTGGAAGCGGTTACGTCGAGCAGTACTTC
j_gene: TRBJ1-2; v_gene: TRBV5-6; d_gene: NA; abundance: NA; CDR3aa: CASTRHDSYIYGYTF; CDR3nt: TGTGCCAGCACCCGGCACGACAGCTATATCTATGGCTACACCTTC
j_gene: TRBJ2-7; v_gene: TRBV7-6; d_gene: TRBD1; abundance: NA; CDR3aa: CASSLVQGAFYEQYF; CDR3nt: TGTGCCAGCAGCTTAGTGCAGGGGGCGTTCTACGAGCAGTACTTC
j_gene: TRBJ2-2; v_gene: TRBV14; d_gene: NA; abundance: once; CDR3aa: CASSQDLPWPGELFF; CDR3nt: TGTGCCAGCAGCCAAGATCTCCCCTGGCCCGGGGAGCTGTTTTTT
j_gene: TRBJ2-3; v_gene: TRBV2; d_gene: NA; abundance: NA; CDR3aa: CASSLADTQYF; CDR3nt: TGTGCCAGCAGTCTCGCAGATACGCAGTATTTT
j_gene: TRBJ1-5; v_gene: TRBV4-1; d_gene: NA; abundance: NA; CDR3aa: CASSQTGGPQHF; CDR3nt: TGCGCCAGCAGCCAGACAGGTGGACCCCAGCATTTT